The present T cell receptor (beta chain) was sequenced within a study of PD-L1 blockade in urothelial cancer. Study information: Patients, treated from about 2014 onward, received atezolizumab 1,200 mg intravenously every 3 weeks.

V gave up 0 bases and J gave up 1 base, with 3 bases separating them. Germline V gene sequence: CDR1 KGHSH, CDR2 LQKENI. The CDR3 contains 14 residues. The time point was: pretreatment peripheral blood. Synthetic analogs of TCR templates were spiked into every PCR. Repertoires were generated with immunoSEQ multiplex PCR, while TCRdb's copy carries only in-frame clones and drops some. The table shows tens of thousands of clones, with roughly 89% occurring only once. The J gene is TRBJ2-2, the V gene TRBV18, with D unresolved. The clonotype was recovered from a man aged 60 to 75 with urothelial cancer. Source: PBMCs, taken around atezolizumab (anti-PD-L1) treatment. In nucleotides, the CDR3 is TGTGCCAGCTCACCACCTCAGAACACCGGGGAGCTGTTTTTT. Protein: CASSPPQNTGELFF.